A single sample is the source of the 2 T cell receptor beta chains below, sequenced in a study of molecular identifiers for immune sequencing clone quantification. TCRdb reprocessed the PCR reads with MiXCR, giving one entry per CDR3 protein. This sample has over 600,000 distinct CDR3 sequences, with around 20% found just once. Input material: naive CD8+ T cells from blood, with Jurkat cell RNA spiked in. Sample subset: FACS-sorted CD8+CD4-CCR7+CD45RA+ naive T cells. These receptors all stem from a human donor in good health. Some libraries in this study had Jurkat cell RNA spiked in.

On this clonotype: With a much larger clone just one base away, this may be a read error. V is TRBV2 and J is TRBJ1-4; TRBD1 is a possible D gene (5 bases). The CDR3 contains 15 residues. Deletions cut 4 bases from V and 2 bases from J, with 11 bases between. From germline, CDR1 is SNHLY and CDR2 FYNNEI. Here the CDR3 reads CASSGSGTTNEKLFF. The DNA for the CDR3 is TGTGCCAGCAGTGGGTCGGGGACGACTAATGAAAAACTGTTTTTT.

This clonotype showed up just a few times. V is TRBV10-3 and J is TRBJ1-1; TRBD1 is a possible D gene (6 bases). The length of the CDR3 is 15 residues. Germline-derived CDR1 and CDR2 are ENHRY and SYGVKD. V gave up 3 bases and J gave up 3 bases, with 14 bases separating them. The CDR3, as DNA: TGTGCCATCAGTGAAGTCGGGGGGCGCGACACTGAAGCTTTCTTT. It translates to CAISEVGGRDTEAFF.